These 29 T cell receptor beta chains came from one sample sequenced in a study of CD8+CD57+ T cells in acquired aplastic anemia. By flow cytometry, patients selected for sequencing had shown an expansion of CD8+CD57+ cells. It was genomic DNA that served as the template for profiling TCR beta VDJ and CDR3. TCRdb analysed the reads with MiXCR anew, one entry per CDR3 protein. Of around 430,000 distinct CDR3 sequences in the sample, roughly 34% are singletons; the top ten hold less than 0.85%. Material for sequencing was sorted CD4+, CD8+, or CD8+CD57+ T cells (not recorded which) from PBMCs. The source of these receptors is a human donor with aplastic anemia.

This sequence joins TRBV5-6 and TRBJ1-2; 8 bases align to TRBD1. The CDR3 consists of 15 residues. Germline-derived CDR1 and CDR2 are SGHDT and YYEEEE. After removal of 0 bases from V and 2 bases from J, the junction contained 3 bases not matched to a gene. The CDR3 reads CASSLVSGGNYGYTF. The CDR3 bases are TGTGCCAGCAGCTTGGTTTCAGGGGGCAACTATGGCTACACCTTC.

This rearrangement joins TRBV15 to TRBJ1-5, with TRBD1 matching over 12 bases. CDR1 and CDR2 from the germline V gene are LNHNV and YYDKDF (reference sequence). V shed 0 bases and J 6 bases; nucleotides not matched to a gene: 3. The CDR3 is made up of 16 amino acids. The CDR3 DNA follows: TGTGCCACCAGCAGAGAGGGACAGGGGGCCTTTCAGCCCCAGCATTTT. Translating gives CATSREGQGAFQPQHF.

V is TRBV6-5 and J is TRBJ2-1, with D uncertain. Deletions cut 3 bases from V and 9 bases from J, with 6 bases between. This CDR3 contains 11 residues. CDR1 is MNHEY and CDR2 is SVGAGI in the germline V gene. CDR3 sequence: CASSYFGEQFF. The CDR3 region has the DNA TGTGCCAGCAGTTATTTTGGTGAGCAGTTCTTC.

As for this clonotype: Being one base from a much bigger clone, this may be a read error. The chain employs TRBV7-6 and TRBJ2-7; 10 bases are shared with TRBD1. Germline V CDR1 and CDR2: SGHVS, FNYEAQ. The CDR3 extends over 15 amino acids. CDR3 sequence reads: CASSFGTGETYEQCF. In DNA, the CDR3 is TGTGCCAGCAGCTTCGGGACAGGGGAGACCTACGAGCAGTGCTTC.

Ten or more counts support this clonotype. The chain links TRBV5-6 to TRBJ1-6; tentative D call: TRBD1 (5 bases). CDR3 length equals 13 residues. V was pared by 7 bases and J by 8 bases, with 13 bases between. Germline CDR1 is SGHDT and CDR2 is YYEEEE. CDR3 coding DNA: TGTGCCAGCGGGGGTCGTTGGGATTCACCCCTCCACTTT. It translates to CASGGRWDSPLHF.

In this sample, this clonotype turned up many times. This sequence joins TRBV19 and TRBJ2-7, with 8 nucleotides matching TRBD2. The CDR3 has 16 residues. Germline V CDR1 and CDR2: LNHDA, SQIVND (reference sequence). Trimming removed 3 bases from V and 3 bases from J; junction bases left unmatched: 10. CDR3 sequence: CASSMGGTSGRYEQYF. DNA of the CDR3: TGTGCCAGTAGTATGGGCGGCACTAGCGGACGCTACGAGCAGTACTTC.

This clonotype was detected a few times. V is TRBV4-1 and J is TRBJ1-3, with D perhaps matching TRBD1 (5 bases). Germline values: CDR1 MGHRA, CDR2 YSYEKL. Trimming removed 1 base from V and 0 bases from J, with 13 bases in between. CDR3 length: 17 residues. For the CDR3, the DNA is TGCGCCAGCAGCCAAGTTAACGGGGGGAGCTCTGGAAACACCATATATTTT. It yields the protein CASSQVNGGSSGNTIYF.

This clonotype occurred a few times. J is TRBJ1-4 and V is TRBV20-1; D may be TRBD1 (6 bases). Between the trimmed V and J ends, which lost 5 bases and 8 bases, there was a span of 18 bases. CDR3 length: 14 amino acids. Per the germline V gene, CDR1 is DFQATT and CDR2 is SNEGSKA (reference sequence). The CDR3 region is CSASGGRGREKLFF. The DNA of the CDR3 is TGCAGTGCTTCGGGGGGGCGCGGGAGGGAAAAACTGTTTTTT.

This clonotype occurred many times. The chain uses TRBV20-1 and TRBJ1-6, with D hard to call. The length of the CDR3 is 15 residues. The germline gives CDR1 DFQATT, CDR2 SNEGSKA (reference sequence). The ends were cut back, 0 bases at V and 7 bases at J, with 13 bases in the middle. CDR3 DNA: TGCAGTGCTAGAGATGGACGGGTTGTGAATTCACCCCTCCACTTT. Translated: CSARDGRVVNSPLHF.

This clonotype came up many times. The chain combines TRBV20-1 with TRBJ1-1; unclear D gene. This CDR3 region has 11 residues. Germline-derived CDR1 and CDR2 are DFQATT and SNEGSKA (reference sequence). V was cut by 3 bases and J by 5 bases, with 7 bases left in between. CDR3 nucleotide sequence: TGCAGTGCTAGTTGGTCGACTGAAGCTTTCTTT. It encodes CSASWSTEAFF.

This clonotype was seen many times. V is TRBV15 and J is TRBJ1-2; D remains unclear. This CDR3 spans 13 amino acids. Germline lookup yields CDR1 LNHNV and CDR2 YYDKDF (reference sequence). Deletions cut 5 bases from V and 3 bases from J, with 10 bases between. The CDR3 DNA reads TGTGCCACCAGCCAGATTGGAGACTATGGCTACACCTTC. Its translation is CATSQIGDYGYTF.

The chain links TRBV12-3 or TRBV12-4 to TRBJ2-3; a possible D gene is TRBD1 (7 bases). V was pared by 6 bases and J by 0 bases, with 16 bases between. The CDR3 consists of 16 residues. CDR3 loop: CASSLRGTASTDTQYF. The CDR3 DNA reads TGTGCCAGCAGCTTACGCGGGACAGCTAGCACAGATACGCAGTATTTT.

The chain has TRBV4-2 and TRBJ1-2; D is undetermined. Germline lookup yields CDR1 LGHNA and CDR2 YNFKEQ. V was shortened by 5 bases and J by 6 bases, with 19 bases between the two germline ends. This CDR3 spans 15 amino acids. CDR3 residues: CASSKTCGFADGYTF. CDR3 DNA: TGTGCCAGCAGCAAGACTTGCGGGTTTGCTGATGGCTACACCTTC.

This clonotype was seen a few times. The chain uses TRBV10-3 and TRBJ1-2, with TRBD1 identical over 11 bases. This CDR3 region has 13 residues. The junction had 6 bases not matched to a gene; V was cut back by 7 bases and J by 8 bases. Germline V CDR1 and CDR2: ENHRY, SYGVKD. The CDR3 protein is CAINMGQGEGYTF. CDR3 DNA: TGTGCCATCAATATGGGACAGGGGGAGGGCTACACCTTC.

Remarks on this clonotype: Given a much more abundant clone one base away, this may be a read error. This chain joins TRBV19 and TRBJ2-5; TRBD2 matches at 7 bases. In germline, CDR1 is LNHDA, CDR2 SQIVND (reference sequence). This CDR3 contains 15 residues. The CDR3 here is CAGSIAGEGIETQYF. The DNA for the CDR3 is TGTGCCGGTAGTATTGCGGGGGAGGGAATAGAGACCCAGTACTTC.

The genes are TRBV6-5 and TRBJ1-1; D remains unclear. The CDR3 loop spans 15 amino acids. Germline V lookup: CDR1 MNHEY, CDR2 SVGAGI. Trimming shortened V by 0 bases and J by 3 bases, and 11 bases separated the two germline ends. The DNA for the CDR3 is TGTGCCAGCAGTTACTCGAAGGCCGGACACACTGAAGCTTTCTTT. It codes for CASSYSKAGHTEAFF.

The chain uses TRBV10-3 and TRBJ1-2, with TRBD1 as a possible D gene (5 bases). The CDR3 has 14 amino acids. Per the germline V gene, CDR1 is ENHRY and CDR2 is SYGVKD. V was cut by 6 bases and J by 8 bases, with 19 bases left in between. The CDR3 sequence is CAISRKGASGGYTF. Here the CDR3 DNA reads TGTGCCATCAGCCGAAAAGGGGCTAGCGGGGGCTACACCTTC.

This clonotype was found a few times. The rearrangement links TRBV24-1 to TRBJ2-7; maybe TRBD1 (6 bases). There are 12 residues in the CDR3. Trimming took 9 bases from V and 5 from J, leaving 13 bases between them. CDR1 is KGHDR and CDR2 is SFDVKD in the germline V gene. In DNA, the CDR3 is TGTGCCACCGGCATGGCAGGGGACGAGCAGTACGTC. It is translated as CATGMAGDEQYV.

This clonotype was seen more than once but under ten times. The V and J genes are TRBV20-1 and TRBJ1-6, with TRBD1 as a possible D gene (6 bases). The V gene lost 6 bases and the J gene lost 8 bases, with 11 bases spanning the gap. CDR1 DFQATT and CDR2 SNEGSKA come from the germline V gene (reference sequence). This CDR3 region has 12 residues. CDR3: CSAQAGDSPLHF. The CDR3 nucleotides read TGCAGTGCCCAGGCAGGGGATTCACCCCTCCACTTT.

This clonotype has ten or more counts. The chain joins TRBV20-1 to TRBJ2-7; D call uncertain. CDR1 and CDR2 from the germline V gene are DFQATT and SNEGSKA (reference sequence). The germline V and J ends were trimmed by 5 bases and 2 bases, with 7 bases remaining between them. The CDR3 is 11 amino acids. CDR3 protein: CSAPVAYEQYF. CDR3 DNA: TGCAGTGCTCCCGTAGCCTACGAGCAGTACTTC.

The V and J genes are TRBV5-5 and TRBJ1-2; the D is unclear. Germline lookup yields CDR1 SGHKS and CDR2 YYEKEE (reference sequence). The CDR3 has 14 residues. Deletions cut 3 bases from V and 3 bases from J, with 12 bases between. CDR3 in amino acids: CASSSDVGDYGYTF. CDR3 DNA: TGTGCCAGCAGCTCCGATGTCGGGGACTATGGCTACACCTTC.

The chain combines TRBV2 with TRBJ1-1, with 8 bases fitting TRBD1. Trimming took 6 bases from V and 4 from J; bases not matched to a gene: 4. The CDR3 is made up of 13 amino acids. Germline V gives CDR1 SNHLY, CDR2 FYNNEI. The CDR3 nucleotides read TGTGCCAGCAGGCAGGGGGCGAGCACTGAAGCTTTCTTT. It yields the protein CASRQGASTEAFF.

Note on this clonotype: A clone one base away is much larger, so this may be a read error. V and J are TRBV14 and TRBJ1-6, with D unclear. The CDR3 is made up of 13 amino acids. Germline V CDR1 and CDR2: SGHDN, FVKESK. The V gene lost 4 bases and the J gene lost 8 bases, with 9 bases spanning the gap. This CDR3 reads CASSRLRDSPLHF. CDR3 bases: TGTGCCAGCAGCCGCCTACGGGATTCACCCCTCCACTTT.

This clonotype was seen many times. The V call is TRBV20-1, the J call TRBJ2-7; a weak D match, TRBD2 (6 bases). CDR3 size: 14 residues. CDR1 and CDR2 (germline): DFQATT, SNEGSKA (reference sequence). The germline V and J ends were trimmed by 3 bases and 1 base, with 13 bases remaining between them. The CDR3 spells CSASLRLGSYEQYF. DNA of the CDR3: TGCAGTGCTAGTCTCAGACTAGGATCCTACGAGCAGTACTTC.

V is TRBV11-1 and J is TRBJ2-3; possible D gene TRBD2, 5 bases. This CDR3 region has 15 residues. V gave up 0 bases and J gave up 4 bases, with 11 bases separating them. Per the germline V gene, CDR1 is SGHAT and CDR2 is FQDESV (reference sequence). This CDR3 reads CASSLARVEADTQYF. The DNA of the CDR3 is TGTGCCAGCAGCTTAGCGCGGGTAGAAGCAGATACGCAGTATTTT.

This clonotype appeared a few times. V gene TRBV15 combines with J gene TRBJ2-7; 7 nucleotides line up with TRBD1. J lost 6 bases, V lost 10 bases, and 12 bases had no gene match. CDR1 LNHNV and CDR2 YYDKDF come from the germline V gene (reference sequence). The CDR3 has 13 amino acids. The CDR3 region is CASSPMGQFEQYF. The CDR3 coding sequence is TGTGCCAGCAGTCCAATGGGACAGTTCGAGCAGTACTTC.

This clonotype was counted ten times or more. The chain uses TRBV19 and TRBJ1-1; tentative D call: TRBD1 (6 bases). CDR1 LNHDA and CDR2 SQIVND come from the germline V gene (reference sequence). The CDR3 covers 17 residues. Trimming removed 4 bases from V and 1 base from J, with 19 bases in between. CDR3 amino acids: CASSTPQGVGGNTEAFF. The CDR3 DNA sequence: TGTGCCAGTAGTACCCCACAGGGAGTGGGGGGGAACACTGAAGCTTTCTTT. Combining the CDR3 with reference TRBV19 and TRBJ1-1 gives the whole variable domain DGGITQSPKYLFRKEGQNVTLSCEQNLNHDAMYWYRQDPGQGLRLIYYSQIVNDFQKGDIAEGYSVSREKKESFPLTVTSAQKNPTAFYLCASSTPQGVGGNTEAFFGQGTRLTVV.

This chain uses TRBV3-1 with TRBJ1-2; TRBD1 agrees at 7 bases. The junction had 7 bases not matched to a gene; V was cut back by 1 base and J by 2 bases. The CDR3 has 16 residues. From germline, CDR1 is LGHDT and CDR2 YNNKEL (reference sequence). CDR3 sequence: CASSQAVTGSNYGYTF. In nucleotides, the CDR3 is TGTGCCAGCAGCCAAGCCGTGACAGGGTCGAACTATGGCTACACCTTC.

This clonotype has more than one count but fewer than ten. The rearrangement joins TRBV11-2 to TRBJ2-7, with a tentative D call TRBD2 (6 bases). In germline, CDR1 is SGHAT, CDR2 FQNNGV. The CDR3 is 15 residues long. The V end was cut by 3 bases, the J end by 4 bases, with 16 bases between. This CDR3 reads CASSLRGGGTYEQYF. For the CDR3, the DNA is TGTGCCAGCAGCTTGCGAGGTGGGGGGACTTACGAGCAGTACTTC.